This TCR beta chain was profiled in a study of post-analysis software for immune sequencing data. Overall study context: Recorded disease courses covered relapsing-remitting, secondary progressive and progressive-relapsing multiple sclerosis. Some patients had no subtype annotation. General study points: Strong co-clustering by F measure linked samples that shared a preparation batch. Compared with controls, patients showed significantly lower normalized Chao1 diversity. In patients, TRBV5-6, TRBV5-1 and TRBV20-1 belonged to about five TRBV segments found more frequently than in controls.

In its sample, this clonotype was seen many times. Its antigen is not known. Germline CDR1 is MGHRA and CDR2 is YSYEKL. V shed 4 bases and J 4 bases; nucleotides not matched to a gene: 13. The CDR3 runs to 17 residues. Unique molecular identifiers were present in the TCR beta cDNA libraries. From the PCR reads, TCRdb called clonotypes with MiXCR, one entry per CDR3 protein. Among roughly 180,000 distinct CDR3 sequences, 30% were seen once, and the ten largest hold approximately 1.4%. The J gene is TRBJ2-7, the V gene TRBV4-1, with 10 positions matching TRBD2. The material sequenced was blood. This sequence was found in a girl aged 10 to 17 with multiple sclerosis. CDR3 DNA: TGCGCCAGCAGCCCTACTCTAGAGAGGACTAGCGGATACGAGCAGTACTTC. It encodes CASSPTLERTSGYEQYF.